A selection of T cell receptor beta chains follows, all from one sample in a study of human T cells and chemical hapten exposure. MiXCR, run by TCRdb on the RACE reads, gives a single entry per CDR3 protein. The sample has 62,000 or so distinct CDR3 sequences, approximately 11% seen once. The specimen was whole blood, collected in connection with sensitization to the hapten diphenylcyclopropenone (DPC). All receptors come from a woman in her 50s with alopecia areata. Some clones in this sample may be carry-over from other donors' samples. Each CDR3 is given with its conserved first and last residue. A D gene is named only where the DNA matches it firmly. Clone size is stated in some rows and not others, as once, few, many or a class when expanded.

j_call	v_call	clone_size	d_call	cdr3_nt	cdr3_aa
TRBJ2-7	TRBV12-5	few	TRBD1	TGTGCTAGTGCCTCGACAGGGGCTAAATACGAGCAGTACTTC	CASASTGAKYEQYF
TRBJ2-1	TRBV11-2	.	TRBD2	TGTGCCAGCAGCTCCAATGCCCGATGGGAGGGGTTGAATGAGCAGTTCTTC	CASSSNARWEGLNEQFF
TRBJ2-1	TRBV27	once	TRBD2	TGTGCCAGCGGAGTCTTTCCGGGAGGAAATGAGCAGTTCTTC	CASGVFPGGNEQFF
TRBJ1-4	TRBV6-6	.	.	TGTGCCAGCAGTTACCAAGGGCCGACAACTAATGAAAAACTGTTTTTT	CASSYQGPTTNEKLFF
TRBJ1-5	TRBV20-1	.	.	TGCAGTGCTCGGAGTCAGGTAGCAAATCAGCCCCAGCATTTT	CSARSQVANQPQHF
TRBJ2-1	TRBV29-1	many	TRBD2	TGCAGCGTCTACCGTAGCGGGGGCCTAAATGAGCAGTTCTTC	CSVYRSGGLNEQFF
TRBJ2-7	TRBV7-2	few	.	TGTGCCAGCAGCTTAGGAGTATACGAGCAGTACTTC	CASSLGVYEQYF
TRBJ2-1	TRBV24-1	many	.	TGTGCCACCAGCGATGTTGGGGGGGCAAACAATGAGCAGTTCTTC	CATSDVGGANNEQFF
TRBJ1-2	TRBV6-1	.	.	TGTGCCAGCAGTGAAAGCCGGACCCTCGGCTACACCTTC	CASSESRTLGYTF
TRBJ1-1	TRBV10-1	many	TRBD1	TGCGCCAGCAGGCGGACGGGGAGGGGGCACACTGAAGCTTTCTTT	CASRRTGRGHTEAFF
TRBJ2-5	TRBV20-1	many	TRBD2	TGCAGTGCTAGAGATCAGCGGGGCCTCCAGCAGACCCAGTACTTC	CSARDQRGLQQTQYF